The TCR beta chain described here comes from a study of blood T cell repertoires in COVID-19 (dated by TCRdb to about 2020). About the study as a whole: Samples from collaborators originated in the United States, Italy and Spain and spanned both the acute and convalescent phases of COVID-19. Samples came from the ongoing ImmuneRACE study (first 160 participants) plus 1,254 subjects from 6 global collaborators. The material from the prospective study consisted of cDNA or gDNA derived from T cells, B-cell-depleted T cells, or PBMCs. The repertoires were released in a freely available public database meant as a resource for research on the immune response to SARS-CoV-2. Deeply sampled blood TCRbeta repertoires from subjects exposed to, actively infected with, or recovered from COVID-19 were included in the dataset. Where available, HLA class I and class II types were obtained from metadata supplied by the sample provider rather than from assay-based typing. Sample metadata almost always included a de-identified subject ID, COVID-19 status, age in years and sex. The paper as a whole reports these results and caveats: Clinical and demographic metadata were provided uncurated, with the amount varying by source and participant.

TCRbeta CDR3 regions were amplified from genomic DNA by means of the immunoSEQ Assay, a bias-controlled multiplex PCR. The published analysis was carried out like this. The number of nucleated cells in each sample was estimated by amplification of reference gene primers within the assay. To quantify the absolute abundance of each unique TCRbeta CDR3 rearrangement, sequence reads were collapsed and filtered. For each sample, productive Simpson clonality was calculated as the square root of Simpson's diversity index over productive rearrangements. In its TCRdb copy, this immuneACCESS table keeps in-frame sequences only and misses some clones. Where compared with another copy, unresolved V genes explain less than half of these, and the others have no known cause. That table is the source of V, J and clone size, and D and trimming were worked out from the DNA. In all, the sample holds fewer than 400,000 clones, and 90% to 95% of those were seen once. Approximately 4.1% of the sample comes from the top ten.

Enrolling through a virtual design, the prospective study's participants ranged in age from roughly 18 to 89 years and lived across around 25 United States geographic areas. To assign participants to cohorts, the prospective study relied on clinical history that participants themselves reported in a screening survey and a study questionnaire. Exposed participants had been in contact, within 2 weeks of entering the study, with a person who had a PCR-confirmed or clinician-diagnosed case of COVID-19. In the prospective study, whole blood, serum and a nasopharyngeal or oropharyngeal swab were collected from each participant by mobile phlebotomists. Prospective study participants could optionally give additional blood draws and questionnaires over a roughly two-month period. Before DNA extraction, blood samples from the prospective study were shipped at room temperature or frozen. Comment on this clone: Its antigen has not been determined. One base away there is no much larger clone; base qualities are not given.

CDR1 SGHDT and CDR2 YYEEEE are derived from the germline V gene. Trimming leaves V shorter by 4 bases and J shorter by 3 bases, with the junction holding 10 bases beyond the gene matches. The CDR3 runs 15 amino acids, cysteine and phenylalanine included. This entry keeps only the CDR3 DNA: 45 bases, framed from base 1. The receptor comes from a woman in her 30s who had been exposed to COVID-19. Recombination joined TRBV5-6 with TRBJ2-7; TRBD2 agrees with 7 junctional bases. The sequencing input was PBMCs or T cells enriched from blood (not recorded which). The CDR3 protein is CASSPLVGGDYEQYF. The sequenced DNA: TGTGCCAGCAGCCCTTTGGTTGGGGGGGACTACGAGCAGTACTTC.